This TCR beta chain was sequenced in a study of shared clonotypes between healthy human individuals. Study-level information: Per-donor plates numbered three CD4 naive, three CD4 memory, two CD8 naive and one CD8 memory.

As regards this clone: Its antigen is still unknown.

Study results and caveats: Naive subsets typically showed greater estimated richness than memory subsets. Several donors held around 5% of naive CD4 clonotypes in common.

Original handling: Junction-only immunoSEQ sequences carried no quality scores, so filtering differed. Some clones are missing from TCRdb's copy, which holds only in-frame ones; the method was immunoSEQ multiplex PCR. D and trimming come from the DNA, and the V and J calls and clone size come from that table. The data contain about a million clones, approximately 77% of them singletons. The CDR3 length is 16 residues. Per germline, CDR1 MNHEY and CDR2 SMNVEV (reference sequence). V was clipped by 3 bases and J by 1 base, with 15 bases between them. The TCR sequence derives from a man between 18 and 29 years old in good health. Some clones in this sample may be carry-over from other donors' samples. The V call is TRBV27, the J call TRBJ1-2, with D tentatively TRBD1 (5 bases). The sequenced sample was memory CD4+ T cells from PBMCs. This sample's subset: CD45RA-negative fraction. The CDR3 nucleotides are TGTGCCAGCAGTTTGCTCGGGACGGACCTTAACTATGGCTACACCTTC. Translation gives CASSLLGTDLNYGYTF.